This T cell receptor (beta chain) stems from a study of cytomegalovirus exposure and HLA in healthy donors (dated by TCRdb to about 2017). For the study in its entirety: In an earlier analysis of fewer than 750 of the donors, 250 to 350 Gb of sequence data and 117 million unique TCR beta sequences from 150 million to 200 million T cells were reported. Donor age, sex, ethnicity and CMV serostatus were collected together with the repertoire data. An earlier analysis of 587 of the donors used high-throughput TCR beta sequencing to judge whether each TCR beta V gene segment behaved as functional or pseudogenic. Among the roughly 400 genotyped donors, approximately 82% belonged to the genetic ancestry cluster associated with self-reported Caucasian donors. To study patterns of TCR occurrence, a later analysis re-analyzed previously published TCR beta repertoires from 666 donors and added high-resolution HLA genotyping. Genome-wide SNP genotypes for about 65% of the roughly 670 donors were used in a later genetic analysis, which treated that subset as a discovery cohort. The study used immunosequencing to profile the T cell repertoires of about 670 subjects and linked those repertoires to cytomegalovirus serostatus. Both class I and class II loci were covered by HLA typing, at four-digit resolution. The number of donors typed differed by locus, with roughly 629-640 for A, B, C, DRB1 and DQB1, roughly 520 for DQA1, 600 to 610 for DPA1, and about 450 for DPB1. Because of strong linkage in the cohort, roughly five DR-DQ haplotypes were treated as single units for association and clustering. Rather than drawing on any new phenotypic data, the later analysis identified candidate immune exposures from TCR beta sequences and the way those sequences occurred across donors. All discovery cohort repertoires had been generated using a single sequencing platform. The study combined high-throughput TCR immunosequencing, statistical association of individual TCRs with disease status, and machine learning to predict cytomegalovirus infection status. The study aimed to test whether signatures of past pathogen exposure could be identified by cataloging public T cell receptors. Roughly 300 gigabases of sequencing data and 70 million to 95 million unique TCR sequences made up an early release that covered fewer than 650 HLA-typed donors. In addition to the first cohort of 666 subjects, a separate validation cohort of some 120 different subjects was used. On average, around 200,000 unique TCR beta nucleotide sequences were sequenced per donor among some 430 genotyped donors of the cohort, with roughly 18% of those sequences being non-productive. The investigation overall reported the following: Compared with equally common non-associated chains, HLA-associated TCR beta chains in a later analysis were more clonally expanded and had lower generation probabilities. The cohort was sequenced for TCR beta chains only, and without alpha or paired-chain data the features that could be detected were limited. Linkage disequilibrium might explain the correlated functional status among segregating V segments, but an unknown experimental factor could not be excluded. Sequencing depth was assumed to be roughly uniform across donors in the presence/absence analyses, though that assumption may not hold. When HLA alleles, especially DR and DQ, strongly co-occurred, TCR associations were difficult to assign to individual alleles. According to a later analysis, TCR association rates differed among HLA loci, with DRB1 alleles showing the most associated TCRs and HLA-C alleles showing the fewest. A later analysis found that most CMV-associated TCR beta chains appeared HLA-restricted, with HLA associations seemingly driven largely by CMV exposure. An association between a missense DCLRE1C variant and V-gene and J-gene trimming of TCR beta chains was found in a later genetic analysis and replicated in an independent cohort. For the cohort, immune exposure information was limited to CMV serostatus. In vitro tests confirmed that three of the cytomegalovirus-associated TCR beta chains recognize cytomegalovirus antigens. In a later analysis, 15,000 to 20,000 TCR beta sequences were associated with specific HLA alleles at a false discovery rate of 0.05. A further reported finding was that TCR beta sequences accurately predicted the HLA-A and HLA-B alleles for most subjects in the first cohort. Because counts were too low, fewer than 20 rarely observed V segments, including chromosome 9 orphons, were excluded from the earlier analysis of some 590 of the donors. Cytomegalovirus status was reported to be diagnosed by the classifier with high specificity and sensitivity in both the original and validation cohorts. HLA typing was unavailable for some donors at each locus, so association tests used only the typed subset. The study gave a list of around 170 TCR beta chains associated with cytomegalovirus. While some public TCRs were present in many individuals, most TCR sequences turned up only very rarely across donors. An earlier analysis of 587 of the donors showed that most TCR beta V segments appeared in productive rearrangements either about 87% or about 30% of the time, which broadly matched IMGT annotations. A later genetic analysis reported fewer N-insertions in productive TCRs among donors in an Asian-associated ancestry cluster than the roughly 620-donor mean. In a later analysis, several top co-occurrence clusters were reported to appear linked to parvovirus B19, influenza, CMV and Epstein-Barr virus. The sequencing pipeline was judged likely to have produced a cluster of highly shared sequence variants as a technical artifact. It was suggested by the authors that the approach could potentially be generalized to other disease states and immunological phenotypes. The 87-base-pair reads could not distinguish some IMGT-functional V segments, including TRBV6-2 and TRBV6-3, so those segments were excluded.

CDR1 and CDR2, per the germline V gene, are MGHRA and YSYEKL. The CDR3, cysteine through phenylalanine, is 13 amino acids long. The kept DNA is CDR3 alone, 39 bases in frame from the first base. The junction carries 8 bases between V and J, which are trimmed by 2 bases and 4 bases respectively. As concerns this clone: It has no known antigen specificity. No much larger clonotype is one base removed from it; base qualities were not supplied.

The cohort comprised some 700 healthy bone marrow donors. Cohort members were all nominally healthy when sampled, although unrecorded immune exposures were likely present. The donor was CMV seronegative and was included in the group of a few hundred seronegative cohort members. A peripheral blood sample was collected from each donor, and TCR beta sequencing was performed on peripheral blood mononuclear cells. Genomic DNA was extracted from the blood cell samples with the Qiagen DNeasy Blood Extraction Kit. Library construction relied on the immunoSEQ multiplex PCR assay. The multiplex PCR relied on a mix of 60 forward primers for TCR Vbeta segments and 13 reverse primers for TCR Jbeta segments. The CDR3 region of rearranged TCR beta genes was amplified from genomic DNA by a multiplex PCR assay. On the Illumina HiSeq System, the amplified TCR beta libraries were sequenced as 87-base-pair reads. The paper's data handling went like this. A later analysis tallied tens of millions of unique TCR beta chains across the 640 or so repertoires, and approximately 11 million of those chains were shared by two or more donors. Raw reads were error-corrected and collapsed into unique sequences with a nearest-neighbor algorithm that merged closely related sequences to remove PCR and sequencing errors. Alignment of CDR3 sequences to IMGT reference sequences was used to assign V, D and J gene segments. For a sequence to be retained, a match of at least six nucleotides was required to both a V gene segment and a J gene segment. Rearrangements were classified as productive when the CDR3 lacked stop codons and remained in frame with V and J, and all other rearrangements were classified as non-productive. CDR3 was defined by IMGT convention, running from the second conserved V-encoded cysteine to the conserved J-encoded phenylalanine. In an earlier analysis of some 550 of the donors, sequences lacking an unambiguous match to a single V gene segment were excluded. An earlier analysis of roughly 590 of the donors called V segments functional above 56.7% productive rearrangements and segregating when the between-donor standard deviation exceeded 5%. A statistical classification framework was built for diagnosing cytomegalovirus status from the catalog of TCR beta chain sequences. In a later analysis, TCR nucleotide sequences were compared against IMGT/GENE-DB human TR gene sequences so that V and J genes could be assigned. Using the TCRdist pipeline, a later analysis assigned CDR3 sequences along with most-parsimonious VDJ recombination scenarios. In a later analysis, each TCR beta chain was defined by its CDR3 amino acid sequence together with its V-gene family, and reads lacking a unique V-gene family were excluded. A later analysis removed over 500 highly shared, low-generation-probability nucleotide sequences to deal with suspected cross-contamination and a sequencing artifact. In a later analysis, a clonal expansion index for each public chain was calculated from normalized within-repertoire ranks of inferred template counts. In a later analysis, generation probabilities were computed using a VDJ recombination model fitted to out-of-frame rearrangements, and the results were checked against IGoR. In a later analysis, hypergeometric tests were used to score TCR-TCR, TCR-HLA and TCR-CMV co-occurrence, with a repertoire-size bias correction applied to TCR pairs. A later analysis estimated false discovery rates by permuting HLA or CMV assignments 20 times. A later analysis grouped co-occurring TCRs with DBSCAN, adding TCRdist sequence similarity when clustering within HLA-allele-positive subsets. Repertoires with fewer than 30,000 or more than 120,000 public chains, plus five repertoires with anomalous nucleotide sharing, were excluded from co-occurrence clustering. Not all clones reach the TCRdb copy of this immuneACCESS table, which keeps in-frame sequences only. Checked studies attribute under half of the gap to unresolved V genes and leave the rest unexplained. The V and J calls and clone size come from that table; D and trimming were worked out from the DNA. For this sample there are some 160,000 clones; roughly 73% appear just once. The top ten clonotypes cover around 1.5% of the sample.

The chain couples TRBV4-1 to TRBJ1-1; perhaps TRBD1 is the D gene, with 6 bases matching. Sequenced sample: PBMCs. The TCR was taken from a woman in her 30s in good health and CMV-seronegative. The CDR3 in this case is CASSQQGITEAFF. In nucleotides, the sequence is TGCGCCAGCAGCCAACAGGGGATCACTGAAGCTTTCTTT.